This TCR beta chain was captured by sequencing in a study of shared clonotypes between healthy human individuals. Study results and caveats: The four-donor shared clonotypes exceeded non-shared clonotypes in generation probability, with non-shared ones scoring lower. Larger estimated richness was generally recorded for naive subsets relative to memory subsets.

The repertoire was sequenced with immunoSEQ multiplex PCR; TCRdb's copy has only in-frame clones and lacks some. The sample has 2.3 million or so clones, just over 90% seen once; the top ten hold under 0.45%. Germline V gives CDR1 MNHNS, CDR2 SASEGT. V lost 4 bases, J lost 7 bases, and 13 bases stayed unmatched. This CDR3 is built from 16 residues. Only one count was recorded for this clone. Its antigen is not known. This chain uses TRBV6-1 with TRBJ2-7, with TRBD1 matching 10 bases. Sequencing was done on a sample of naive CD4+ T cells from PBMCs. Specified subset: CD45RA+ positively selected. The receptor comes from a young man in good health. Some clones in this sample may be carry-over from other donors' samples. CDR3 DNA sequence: TGTGCCAGCAGTGGGGACAGGGGTCACCCTACGGGGGAGCAGTACTTC. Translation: CASSGDRGHPTGEQYF.